This section outlines one T cell receptor beta chain sequence together with its context. Its specificity is unknown. At one end the junction does not follow the germline gene, possibly because of a read error. Assay used: immunoSEQ multiplex PCR; TCRdb lists only in-frame clones, some missing. The table has roughly 100,000 clones, more than 70% seen once. The data stem from a study of identifying expanded T cells in peripheral blood. This CDR3 comprises 16 residues. Germline V gene sequence: CDR1 SGHRS, CDR2 YFSETQ. General study findings and limits: Approximately 1.2 clones differed between technical replicates, versus approximately 17 and 20 over time.

This clonotype was obtained from a person between 18 and 69 years old in good health. This chain uses TRBV5-1 with TRBJ2-3, with a possible D match to TRBD1 (8 bases). The specimen sequenced was blood. The DNA of the CDR3 is TGCGCCAGCAGCTTGAGCGGGACAGGAACCACAGATACGCGGTATTTT. It is translated as CASSLSGTGTTDTRYF.